This is a list of T cell receptor beta chains from one sample in a study of T cells in Graves' hyperthyroidism and ophthalmopathy. TCRdb used MiXCR to reprocess the multiplex PCR reads, holding one entry per CDR3 protein. The sample has 340,000 or so distinct CDR3 sequences, 16% seen once; the top ten hold 33%. The sequenced sample was blood. These receptors all stem from a man aged 25-40 years with Graves' hyperthyroidism. The CDR3 runs from the conserved cysteine through the conserved F or W. D genes are given only for firm matches. Clone size is not always given. Where it is, it says once, few, many or a class for expanded clones.

TRBV10-1	TRBJ2-5	NA	NA	CASSEDIRGQETQYF	TGCGCCAGCAGTGAAGATATCCGGGGGCAAGAGACCCAGTACTTC
TRBV12-3/TRBV12-4	TRBJ1-3	NA	NA	CASRVLDTIYF	TGTGCCAGCAGAGTTCTAGACACCATATATTTT
TRBV28	TRBJ1-2	few	NA	CASSPTSGDIHYGYTF	TGTGCCAGCAGTCCAACCTCGGGGGACATCCACTATGGCTACACCTTC
TRBV27	TRBJ2-1	few	TRBD2	CASRLAGLGNEQFF	TGTGCCAGCCGACTAGCGGGATTGGGCAATGAGCAGTTCTTC
TRBV30	TRBJ2-7	NA	NA	CAWSPGPYEQYF	TGTGCCTGGAGTCCAGGCCCCTACGAGCAGTACTTC
TRBV6-1	TRBJ1-1	many	NA	CASSSRGRLAEAFF	TGTGCCAGCAGTTCCCGGGGGCGGTTGGCTGAAGCTTTCTTT
TRBV5-1	TRBJ2-7	many	NA	CASSQQGSNEQYF	TGCGCCAGCAGCCAGCAGGGTTCTAACGAGCAGTACTTC
TRBV27	TRBJ1-2	many	NA	CASSSDTGTKGGYTF	TGTGCCAGCAGTTCCGATACAGGGACCAAAGGGGGCTACACCTTC
TRBV20-1	TRBJ2-3	many	NA	CSAFLVLADTQYF	TGCAGTGCTTTCTTGGTCTTGGCAGATACGCAGTATTTT
TRBV7-9	TRBJ2-5	many	TRBD2	CASSSTSGRKETQYF	TGTGCCAGCAGCTCCACTAGCGGGAGGAAAGAGACCCAGTACTTC
TRBV15	TRBJ2-1	few	TRBD2	CATSRVGWATSGRASDEQFF	TGTGCCACCAGCAGGGTGGGGTGGGCGACTAGCGGGAGGGCCTCCGATGAGCAGTTCTTC
TRBV4-1	TRBJ2-2	NA	NA	CASSQDQFRTYTGELFF	TGCGCCAGCAGCCAAGATCAGTTCCGGACTTACACCGGGGAGCTGTTTTTT
TRBV6-1	TRBJ2-7	NA	TRBD1	CASSRSGQGAYEQYF	TGTGCCAGCAGTCGCTCCGGACAGGGGGCTTACGAGCAGTACTTC
TRBV3-1	TRBJ1-5	many	NA	CASSQVLGSNQPQHF	TGTGCCAGCAGCCAAGTCCTAGGGAGCAATCAGCCCCAGCATTTT
TRBV2	TRBJ1-5	few	NA	CASSEGSGNINQPQHF	TGTGCCAGCAGTGAAGGTTCGGGAAACATAAATCAGCCCCAGCATTTT
TRBV28	TRBJ2-7	NA	NA	CASRDPLPSAYEQYF	TGTGCCAGCAGAGACCCCCTTCCCTCAGCCTACGAGCAGTACTTC
TRBV18	TRBJ2-7	NA	NA	CASSPPSTDEQYF	TGTGCCAGCTCACCACCTTCTACGGACGAGCAGTACTTC
TRBV4-1	TRBJ1-5	few	NA	CASSQDSGTQPQHF	TGCGCCAGCAGCCAAGATTCCGGGACCCAGCCCCAGCATTTT
TRBV10-2	TRBJ2-2	few	TRBD1	CAISGTGDTGELFF	TGCGCCATCTCCGGGACAGGGGACACCGGGGAGCTGTTTTTT
TRBV30	TRBJ1-1	many	NA	CAWSTGTEAFF	TGTGCCTGGTCGACAGGCACTGAAGCTTTCTTT
TRBV12-3/TRBV12-4	TRBJ2-2	NA	NA	CASSFEVAGLRPGELFF	TGTGCCAGCAGTTTCGAAGTTGCGGGACTTCGACCCGGGGAGCTGTTTTTT
TRBV20-1	TRBJ1-5	many	NA	CSASWQPQGQPQHF	TGCAGTGCTAGTTGGCAGCCCCAAGGTCAGCCCCAGCATTTT
TRBV7-3	TRBJ2-2	NA	NA	CASSLYFNTGELFF	TGTGCCAGCAGCTTATATTTTAACACCGGGGAGCTGTTTTTT
TRBV5-1	TRBJ2-7	many	TRBD1	CASSPRGMGTDFYEQYF	TGCGCCAGCAGCCCCCGGGGTATGGGGACAGATTTCTACGAGCAGTACTTC
TRBV5-1	TRBJ2-5	many	TRBD2	CASSFAGEETQYF	TGCGCCAGCAGCTTTGCGGGAGAAGAGACCCAGTACTTC
TRBV20-1	TRBJ1-1	few	NA	CSARPGGMNTEAFF	TGCAGTGCTAGACCGGGTGGGATGAACACTGAAGCTTTCTTT
TRBV18	TRBJ1-3	NA	NA	CASSSWTVSGNTIYF	TGTGCCAGCTCATCCTGGACGGTCTCTGGAAACACCATATATTTT
TRBV10-3	TRBJ2-1	few	NA	CAISDSPFEQFF	TGTGCCATCAGTGATTCTCCGTTTGAGCAGTTCTTC
TRBV2	TRBJ1-5	many	NA	CASPSNQPQHF	TGTGCCAGTCCCAGCAATCAGCCCCAGCATTTT
TRBV7-9	TRBJ2-2	many	NA	CASSLTRQGGTGELFF	TGTGCCAGCAGCTTAACCCGACAGGGAGGGACCGGGGAGCTGTTTTTT
TRBV20-1	TRBJ2-3	many	NA	CSARAQSTDTQYF	TGCAGTGCTAGGGCTCAAAGCACAGATACGCAGTATTTT
TRBV7-3	TRBJ2-1	NA	NA	CASSPRLGPFNEQFF	TGTGCCAGCAGCCCCCGGCTCGGGCCTTTCAATGAGCAGTTCTTC
TRBV6-1	TRBJ1-3	NA	NA	CASMDSRSGNTIYF	TGTGCCAGCATGGACTCTCGCTCTGGAAACACCATATATTTT
TRBV5-5	TRBJ2-7	few	NA	CASNRGTSSYEQYF	TGTGCCAGTAATAGAGGAACGAGCTCCTACGAGCAGTACTTC
TRBV4-1	TRBJ2-1	many	TRBD2	CASSHETSGSRYEQFF	TGCGCCAGCAGCCATGAGACTAGCGGGAGTAGGTATGAGCAGTTCTTC
TRBV5-1	TRBJ2-7	NA	NA	CASSWATNSYERYF	TGCGCCAGCAGCTGGGCCACTAATTCCTACGAGCGGTACTTC
TRBV4-1	TRBJ1-1	NA	TRBD1	CASSQGPAGGTEAFF	TGCGCCAGCAGCCAAGGTCCGGCAGGGGGGACTGAAGCTTTCTTT
TRBV2	TRBJ2-1	many	NA	CASSEGQGIQARQFF	TGTGCCAGCAGTGAGGGGCAGGGGATACAAGCTCGGCAGTTCTTC
TRBV30	TRBJ2-7	many	NA	CVAVSTYEQYF	TGTGTGGCCGTGAGTACCTACGAGCAGTACTTC
TRBV27	TRBJ1-6	few	TRBD1	CASRPQGSVSPLHF	TGTGCCAGCAGGCCACAGGGGTCCGTTTCACCCCTCCACTTT
TRBV27	TRBJ1-3	few	NA	CASSFRGAGNTIYF	TGTGCCAGCAGTTTTAGGGGGGCTGGAAACACCATATATTTT
TRBV7-9	TRBJ1-1	few	NA	CASSLIMNTEAFF	TGTGCCAGCAGCTTAATAATGAACACTGAAGCTTTCTTT
TRBV12-3/TRBV12-4	TRBJ2-7	many	TRBD2	CASSTWSSGSYEQYF	TGTGCCAGCTCCACTTGGTCTAGCGGGTCCTACGAGCAGTACTTC
TRBV7-8	TRBJ2-5	many	NA	CASSFQRGYGETQYF	TGTGCCAGCAGCTTCCAACGGGGGTACGGAGAGACCCAGTACTTC
TRBV7-3	TRBJ2-5	many	NA	CASSLGMGATETQYF	TGTGCCAGCAGCTTAGGGATGGGAGCAACGGAGACCCAGTACTTC
TRBV29-1	TRBJ1-2	few	TRBD1	CSGLQGKHNYGYTF	TGCAGCGGCCTACAGGGGAAACATAACTATGGCTACACCTTC
TRBV24-1	TRBJ2-5	many	TRBD1	CATSDPRGTGDRETQYF	TGTGCCACCAGTGATCCAAGGGGGACAGGGGATAGAGAGACCCAGTACTTC
TRBV12-3/TRBV12-4	TRBJ1-1	many	NA	CASGKWGAQTEAFF	TGTGCCAGCGGGAAATGGGGGGCGCAAACTGAAGCTTTCTTT
TRBV5-1	TRBJ2-7	many	NA	CASSLAESGYEQYF	TGCGCCAGCAGCTTGGCCGAAAGCGGGTACGAGCAGTACTTC
TRBV7-9	TRBJ2-1	few	NA	CASSLDLRYEQFF	TGTGCCAGCAGCTTAGACTTGAGGTATGAGCAGTTCTTC
TRBV9	TRBJ2-2	NA	TRBD2	CASSASGSVGELFF	TGTGCCAGCAGCGCTAGCGGGAGTGTCGGGGAGCTGTTTTTT
TRBV15	TRBJ2-2	many	TRBD1	CATRFGTDHTGELFF	TGTGCCACCAGGTTCGGGACAGATCACACCGGGGAGCTGTTTTTT
TRBV12-3/TRBV12-4	TRBJ2-1	many	NA	CASSLDTLSSYNEQFF	TGTGCCAGCAGTCTTGACACCCTGAGCTCCTACAATGAGCAGTTCTTC
TRBV7-9	TRBJ1-2	NA	NA	CASSLGSGEDYGYTF	TGTGCCAGCAGCTTAGGGTCAGGGGAAGATTATGGCTACACCTTC
TRBV5-1	TRBJ2-7	NA	NA	CASSLDPVYEQYF	TGCGCCAGCAGCTTGGACCCAGTTTACGAGCAGTACTTC